Listed here is a single TCR beta chain. Its antigen target is currently unknown. Base quality data are lacking; no much larger clone is found one base away. The CDR3 starts with the cysteine, ends with the phenylalanine, and has 20 residues. Of the read, only the CDR3 DNA is kept; its 60 bases are in frame from base 1. V and J are trimmed by 4 bases and 4 bases, and the gene matches miss 19 bases of the junction. From the germline V gene (reference sequence), CDR1 is LNHDA and CDR2 is SQIVND. The data derive from a study of blood T cell repertoires in COVID-19 (dated by TCRdb to the early 2020s). Regarding the research as a whole: Samples covering the acute and convalescent phases of COVID-19 were provided by collaborators in the United States, Italy and Spain. The repertoires were released in a freely available public database intended as a resource for research on the immune response to SARS-CoV-2. The prospective study material was composed of cDNA or gDNA derived from T cells, B-cell-depleted T cells, or PBMCs. Subjects who had been exposed to COVID-19, were actively infected with it, or had recovered from it provided the deeply sampled blood TCRbeta repertoires that made up the dataset. The samples were drawn from the first 160 participants of the ongoing ImmuneRACE study and from 1,254 subjects provided by 6 global collaborators. The sample metadata nearly always contained a de-identified subject ID, COVID-19 status, age in years and sex. HLA class I and class II types, where available, came from metadata supplied by the sample provider rather than from assay-based typing. What the research found in general, with its limitations: The amount of clinical and demographic metadata varied by source and participant and was provided uncurated.

The collaborating institutions used their own protocols to collect whole blood in K2EDTA tubes. For TCRbeta analysis, collaborators shipped samples in one of three forms: frozen whole blood, isolated PBMCs, or DNA extracted from either of those sample types. The immunoSEQ Assay, a bias-controlled multiplex PCR, was used to amplify TCRbeta CDR3 regions from genomic DNA. Per the source publication's procedure: The number of nucleated cells in each sample was estimated by amplification of reference gene primers within the assay. Sequence reads were collapsed and filtered to measure the absolute abundance of every unique TCRbeta CDR3 rearrangement. For each sample, productive Simpson clonality was calculated as the square root of Simpson's diversity index across productive rearrangements. The immuneACCESS repertoire file appears here via TCRdb, limited to in-frame rearrangements. These files lack a portion of the clones; in checked studies, under half of the deficit traces to unresolved V genes, and the cause of the others is not known. Clonal size and the V and J genes are those of that table, whereas D and trimming came from the DNA. Counted in this sample were 200,000 to 300,000 clones; roughly nine tenths of them appeared once. The top ten hold roughly 3.1% of the sample.

The sequence joins TRBV19 to TRBJ1-6, and 7 junctional nucleotides match TRBD1. The sample taken for sequencing was peripheral blood. This receptor was obtained from a man between 18 and 35 years old with active or convalescent COVID-19. For the CDR3, the sequence is CASSTKSGTASGGYNSPLHF. Here is the DNA: TGTGCCAGTAGTACAAAATCCGGGACCGCCTCAGGGGGATATAATTCACCCCTCCACTTT.